A selection of T cell receptor beta chains follows, all from one sample in a study of cytomegalovirus exposure and HLA in healthy donors. The protocol was immunoSEQ multiplex PCR, while the TCRdb copy is restricted to in-frame clones and leaves out a portion. The table records about 150,000 clones, around 81% of them present only once. Sequenced sample: PBMCs. These receptors all stem from a woman aged 35 to 49 in good health and CMV-seropositive. CDR3s include the opening cysteine and the closing phenylalanine or tryptophan. A D gene is named only where the DNA matches it firmly. Rows give clone size only sometimes, using once, few, many, or a class for an expanded clone.

j_call | d_call | v_call | clone_size | cdr3_nt | cdr3_aa
TRBJ2-4 | TRBD2 | TRBV5-4 | . | TGTGCCAGCAGCTTGGGGGGCCTTAGCGGGAGGTTAGACATTCAGTACTTC | CASSLGGLSGRLDIQYF
TRBJ2-4 | . | TRBV2 | . | TGTGCCAGCGGGGCAGGGTTCGCGAACATTCAGTACTTC | CASGAGFANIQYF
TRBJ2-5 | TRBD2 | TRBV2 | few | TGTGCCAGCAGGGCTAGCGGGATGGGGGGGACCCAGTACTTC | CASRASGMGGTQYF
TRBJ2-3 | . | TRBV11-3 | . | TGTGCCAGCAGCTTAGGGCTGGAGGGAGGAACAGATACGCAGTATTTT | CASSLGLEGGTDTQYF
TRBJ2-5 | TRBD1 | TRBV6-5 | few | TGTGCCAGCAGCGACAGGGAAGAGACCCAGTACTTC | CASSDREETQYF
TRBJ2-2 | TRBD2 | TRBV7-3 | . | TGTGCCAGCAGCCAAACTAGCGGGAGCGCCGGGGAGCTGTTTTTT | CASSQTSGSAGELFF
TRBJ2-1 | . | TRBV6-1 | . | TGTGCCAGCAGTGAACGGGGTAATGAGCAGTTCTTC | CASSERGNEQFF
TRBJ2-7 | TRBD2 | TRBV19 | . | TGTGCCAGTAGTACCCAAGCGGGAGGGTTAGGCGAGCAGTACTTC | CASSTQAGGLGEQYF
TRBJ1-2 | . | TRBV7-9 | few | TGTGCCAGCAGCCCAAGTGGCAGGGTGAATGGCTACACCTTC | CASSPSGRVNGYTF
TRBJ2-1 | . | TRBV5-1 | . | TGCGCCAGCAGCTTGCCAGGGCTTGAGCAGTTCTTC | CASSLPGLEQFF
TRBJ2-7 | TRBD1 | TRBV5-6 | . | TGTGCCAGCCCTCACGTGTCAGGGGGCTACGAGCAGTACTTC | CASPHVSGGYEQYF
TRBJ2-7 | TRBD1 | TRBV7-8 | . | TGTGCCAGCAGCTTAGACGGGACAGGGGGCTACTACGAGCAGTACTTC | CASSLDGTGGYYEQYF
TRBJ2-7 | TRBD1 | TRBV7-7 | . | TGTGCTAGCAGCTTCGCACAGGGGGCGCGCTACGAGCAGTACTTC | CASSFAQGARYEQYF
TRBJ2-2 | TRBD2 | TRBV7-2 | few | TGTGCCAGCAGCTTTTTAGCGGGAGGGGGAACCGGGGAGCTGTTTTTT | CASSFLAGGGTGELFF
TRBJ1-2 | TRBD1 | TRBV19 | . | TGTGCCACCTCCCGGACAGGGAACTATGGCTACACCTTC | CATSRTGNYGYTF
TRBJ2-3 | TRBD2 | TRBV11-3 | . | TGTGCCAGCAGCTTAGTGATGGCTAGCGGGAGGGTGGATACGCAGTATTTT | CASSLVMASGRVDTQYF
TRBJ2-3 | TRBD2 | TRBV5-4 | few | TGTGCCAGCAGCCACACTGGCGGGAGAAGGCCAGATACGCAGTATTTT | CASSHTGGRRPDTQYF
TRBJ2-2 | . | TRBV14 | few | TGTGCCAGCAGTCAAGGACAGAACACCGGGGAGCTGTTTTTT | CASSQGQNTGELFF
TRBJ1-1 | . | TRBV7-9 | once | TGTGCCAGCAGCCTCCGGGGGGGGGACACTGAAGCTTTCTTT | CASSLRGGDTEAFF
TRBJ1-5 | . | TRBV30 | . | TGTGCCTGGAGCCAGACACAATATAGCAATCAGCCCCAGCATTTT | CAWSQTQYSNQPQHF
TRBJ2-7 | . | TRBV18 | . | TGTGCCAGCTCACCAGAAGGGGCCCCTCCCTACGAGCAGTACTTC | CASSPEGAPPYEQYF
TRBJ1-3 | . | TRBV9 | . | TGTGCCAGCAGCCTGGGGGGCACCATATATTTT | CASSLGGTIYF
TRBJ2-3 | TRBD1 | TRBV6-5 | . | TGTGCCAGCAGTATCGGCCAGGGGGCAGATACGCAGTATTTT | CASSIGQGADTQYF
TRBJ2-2 | . | TRBV30 | . | TGTGCCTGCACACCGAACACCGGGGAGCTGTTTTTT | CACTPNTGELFF
TRBJ2-5 | . | TRBV7-9 | . | TGTGCCAGCAGCATGAGGGGGCAAGAGACCCAGTACTTC | CASSMRGQETQYF
TRBJ1-1 | TRBD1 | TRBV5-1 | . | TGCGCCAGCAGCGGAAAGACAGGGGGGATGAACACTGAAGCTTTCTTT | CASSGKTGGMNTEAFF
TRBJ1-5 | TRBD1 | TRBV19 | . | TGTGCCAGTAGCATTCTCGGACAGGGCTATCAGCCCCAGCATTTT | CASSILGQGYQPQHF
TRBJ1-5 | . | TRBV6-5 | . | TGTGCCAGCAGTTACGACAGCCTGTCGGAGCCCCAGCATTTT | CASSYDSLSEPQHF
TRBJ2-3 | TRBD2 | TRBV6-4 | once | TGTGCCAGCAGCGTGACTAGCGGGAGGGATACGCAGTATTTT | CASSVTSGRDTQYF
TRBJ2-7 | . | TRBV5-5 | few | TGTGCCAGCAGCTTAGCGGAGGGCCTCTACGAGCAGTACTTC | CASSLAEGLYEQYF
TRBJ2-7 | . | TRBV6-5 | . | TGTGCCAGCAGTTTCGACTATTCTTCCTACGAGCAGTACTTC | CASSFDYSSYEQYF
TRBJ2-1 | . | TRBV2 | . | TGTGCCAGCAGGGCCGGGACATCGGACAATGAGCAGTTCTTC | CASRAGTSDNEQFF
TRBJ2-7 | TRBD1 | TRBV28 | . | TGTGCCAGCAGCTACGGGACAGGTCCCTACGAGCAGTACTTC | CASSYGTGPYEQYF
TRBJ2-1 | TRBD1 | TRBV27 | . | TGTGCCAGCAGTTTTAGACAGGGGGCCCACAATGAGCAGTTCTTC | CASSFRQGAHNEQFF
TRBJ2-2 | . | TRBV5-1 | . | TGCGCCAGCAGCTTGGTTTCCGGTAGGACAGGGGAGCTGTTTTTT | CASSLVSGRTGELFF
TRBJ2-7 | TRBD1 | TRBV27 | . | TGTGCCAGCAGTTTACTCCGACCACAGGGGACGACCTACGAGCAGTACTTC | CASSLLRPQGTTYEQYF
TRBJ2-7 | . | TRBV11-1 | once | TGTGCCAGCAGCTTAGTGACCGCGGTCGCCTACGAGCAGTACTTC | CASSLVTAVAYEQYF
TRBJ1-4 | TRBD1 | TRBV28 | . | TGTGCCAGCAAGGAACAGGGGACCCTAGAAAAACTGTTTTTT | CASKEQGTLEKLFF
TRBJ2-7 | TRBD1 | TRBV27 | . | TGTGCCAGCAGTCTCCGGGACAGGGTTCCCGAGCAGTACTTC | CASSLRDRVPEQYF
TRBJ2-1 | TRBD2 | TRBV5-4 | once | TGTGCCAGCAGCCTCCTGGGTAGCGGGTACTCCTACAATGAGCAGTTCTTC | CASSLLGSGYSYNEQFF
TRBJ1-4 | TRBD1 | TRBV5-8 | . | TGTGCCAGCAGCTTGGGGACAGGGTTTGAGGAACTGTTTTTT | CASSLGTGFEELFF
TRBJ2-7 | TRBD1 | TRBV7-8 | . | TGTGCCAGCAGCCCGGGACAGCTCTACGAGCAGTACTTC | CASSPGQLYEQYF
TRBJ2-7 | TRBD2 | TRBV7-9 | . | TGTGCCAGCAGCTTAGAACTAGCGGGGAGGCCCTCAAAGCAGTACTTC | CASSLELAGRPSKQYF
TRBJ2-7 | TRBD2 | TRBV10-1 | . | TGCGCCAGCAGTGAGGGGCGGGAGGGAGGCAAGCAGTACTTC | CASSEGREGGKQYF
TRBJ1-5 | . | TRBV19 | . | TGTGCCAGTAGTACCGGGTATTTGAATCAGCCCCAGCATTTT | CASSTGYLNQPQHF
TRBJ2-5 | . | TRBV5-1 | . | TGCGCCAGCAGCTTGAGGTATTCGGAGACCCAAGAGACCCAGTACTTC | CASSLRYSETQETQYF
TRBJ1-2 | TRBD1 | TRBV6-6 | . | TGTGCCAGCAGTTACGGGACAGGTTCTAACTATGGCTACACCTTC | CASSYGTGSNYGYTF
TRBJ1-3 | . | TRBV10-3 | once | TGTGCCATCAGTGGGGGAGGCGAAGTAAACACCATATATTTT | CAISGGGEVNTIYF
TRBJ2-3 | TRBD2 | TRBV9 | . | TGTGCCAGCAGCGTAGGTTTGGGACTAGCGGGCACAGATACGCAGTATTTT | CASSVGLGLAGTDTQYF
TRBJ2-2 | . | TRBV7-3 | . | TGTGCCAGCAGCCTGAGCGCGCTCGGGGAGCTGTTTTTT | CASSLSALGELFF
TRBJ2-5 | TRBD1 | TRBV7-9 | . | TGTGCCAGCAGCCCAGGGGACAGGGGCCGAGAGACCCAGTACTTC | CASSPGDRGRETQYF
TRBJ2-1 | . | TRBV6-6 | once | TGTGCCAGCAGACCTAGTATTACTTCCTACAATGAGCAGTTCTTC | CASRPSITSYNEQFF
TRBJ2-7 | TRBD1 | TRBV6-1 | . | TGTGCCAGCAGTGTGGGACAGTCCCTCTACGAGCAGTACTTC | CASSVGQSLYEQYF
TRBJ1-1 | . | TRBV19 | . | TGTGCCAGTAGTGCAACTGAGGGTAGGAACACTGAAGCTTTCTTT | CASSATEGRNTEAFF